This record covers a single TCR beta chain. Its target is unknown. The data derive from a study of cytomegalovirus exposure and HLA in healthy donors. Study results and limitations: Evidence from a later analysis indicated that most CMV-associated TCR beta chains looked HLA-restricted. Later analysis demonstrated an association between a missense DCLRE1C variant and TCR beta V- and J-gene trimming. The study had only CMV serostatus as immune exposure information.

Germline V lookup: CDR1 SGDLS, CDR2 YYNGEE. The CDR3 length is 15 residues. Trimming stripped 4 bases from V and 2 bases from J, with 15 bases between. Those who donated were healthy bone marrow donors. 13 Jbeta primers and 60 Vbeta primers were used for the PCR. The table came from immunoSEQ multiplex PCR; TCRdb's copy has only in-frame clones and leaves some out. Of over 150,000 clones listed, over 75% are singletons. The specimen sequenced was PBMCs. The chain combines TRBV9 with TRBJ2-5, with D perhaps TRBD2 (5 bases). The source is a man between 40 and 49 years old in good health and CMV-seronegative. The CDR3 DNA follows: TGTGCCAGCAGCCCAATTGGGAGTTTTCAAGAGACCCAGTACTTC. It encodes CASSPIGSFQETQYF.